The rows below give T cell receptor beta chains drawn from one sample of a study of T-cell reconstitution after alpha-beta-depleted transplantation in children. Via MiXCR, TCRdb re-called the PCR reads, giving one row per CDR3 protein. Here the sample spans approximately 210,000 distinct CDR3 sequences, more than 15% being singletons. The sample here was PBMCs, mostly from graft donor cells, taken 360 days after TCRalphabeta/CD19-depleted stem cell transplant. The receptors shown here come from a male patient under 10 years old who had a stem cell transplant for acute lymphoblastic leukemia, so the T cells may come from the graft donor. Each CDR3 is given with its conserved first and last residue.

v_call cdr3_length cdr3_aa
TRBV28 13 CASVPDRVDEQYF
TRBV5-1 15 CASLFSGGPSDTQYF
TRBV7-9 13 CASINAGNTEAFF
TRBV5-1 12 CASSLEGVEQFF
TRBV12-3/TRBV12-4 15 CASSRGLDGYNEQFF
TRBV10-3 19 CAISKSPGTSGGATDTQYF
TRBV10-3 18 CAISESLAGGPRAYEQYF
TRBV20-1 17 CSARDLATGGAYYEQYF
TRBV12-3/TRBV12-4 15 CASSARTGAGYEQYF
TRBV18 15 CASSPGGTATTEAFF
TRBV28 15 CASSSPEDIGNTIYF
TRBV4-3 18 CASSQEAWREWGTDTQYF
TRBV21-1 13 CASSKADDQPQHF
TRBV11-2 18 CASSLPHEAGSYTDTQYF
TRBV4-1 13 CASSQGLVGELFF
TRBV15 14 CATSGEGSTGELFF
TRBV27 15 CASSLYMSSYNEQFF
TRBV12-3/TRBV12-4 14 CASSLRQPTDTQYF
TRBV25-1 13 CASRDTSYNEQFF
TRBV7-2 14 CASSLNGGRYEQYF
TRBV19 15 CASSIRTGVGTEAFF
TRBV13 15 CASSPRARAPDTQYF
TRBV5-1 17 CASSPTGQGIFGEKLFF
TRBV28 15 CASNGRDTQGAEAFF
TRBV2 15 CASAGPAGGLRTQYF
TRBV12-3/TRBV12-4 16 CASSRLGRLSWQPQHF
TRBV5-1 14 CASSLSGGGETQYF
TRBV10-3 12 CAISAMNTEAFF
TRBV28 14 CASSPGLRANIQYF
TRBV11-2 19 CASSLSHRDRRARYNEQFF
TRBV7-8 14 CASSLVPRRNGYTF
TRBV19 15 CASSIREAPYNEQFF
TRBV5-5 13 CASSPPGLETQYF
TRBV15 17 CATSREYGRLTNEKLFF
TRBV29-1 14 CSVVRGTVYDEQFF
TRBV30 11 CIRGHEETQYF